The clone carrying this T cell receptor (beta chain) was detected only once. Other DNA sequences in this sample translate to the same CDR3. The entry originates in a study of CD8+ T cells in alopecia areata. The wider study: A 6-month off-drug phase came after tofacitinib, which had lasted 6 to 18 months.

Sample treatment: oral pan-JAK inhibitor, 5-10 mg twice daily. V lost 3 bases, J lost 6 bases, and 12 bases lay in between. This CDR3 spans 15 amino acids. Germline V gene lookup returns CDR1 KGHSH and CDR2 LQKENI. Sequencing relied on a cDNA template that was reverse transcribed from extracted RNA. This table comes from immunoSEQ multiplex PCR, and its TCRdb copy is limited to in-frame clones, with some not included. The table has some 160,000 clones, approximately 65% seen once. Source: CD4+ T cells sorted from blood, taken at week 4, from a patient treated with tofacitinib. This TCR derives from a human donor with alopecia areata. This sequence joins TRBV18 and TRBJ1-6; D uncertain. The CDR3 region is CASSPPSRSNSPLHF. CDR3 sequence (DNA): TGTGCCAGCTCACCGCCGTCACGGTCTAATTCACCCCTCCACTTT. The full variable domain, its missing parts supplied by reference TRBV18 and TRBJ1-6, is NAGVMQNPRHLVRRRGQEARLRCSPMKGHSHVYWYRQLPEEGLKFMVYLQKENIIDESGMPKERFSAEFPKEGPSILRIQQVVRGDSAAYFCASSPPSRSNSPLHFGNGTRLTVT.